The entry that follows covers one T cell receptor beta chain sequence. Its antigen is not identified. The CDR3 sequence is 14 residues long. In germline, CDR1 is MNHEY, CDR2 SMNVEV (reference sequence). V shed 1 base and J shed 6 bases, with 13 bases lying between them. This sample is drawn from a study of OX40 agonist ivuxolimab in advanced cancers. Study results and limitations: Nonresponders, in some cases, also had low normalized T-cell clonal expansion.

TCRdb's table, derived via immunoSEQ multiplex PCR, lists solely in-frame clones and lacks some. Counted here are approximately 32,000 clones, about nine tenths occurring once; the ten biggest clones make up about 9.6%. This chain connects TRBV27 to TRBJ2-7, with D possibly called TRBD1 or TRBD2 (5 bases each). The clonotype originates from an adult with an advanced solid tumor such as melanoma, head and neck, liver or kidney cancer. Source: CD4+ or CD8+ T cells sorted from blood, taken in a trial of the OX40 agonist ivuxolimab. In DNA, the CDR3 is TGTGCCAGCAGTTTATGGGCAGGGACCCCCGAGCAGTACTTC. Its translation is CASSLWAGTPEQYF.